Shown below are 9 T cell receptor beta chains from a single sample sequenced in a study of T-cell memory formation after mild COVID-19. TCRdb independently ran MiXCR on the 5' RACE reads; one entry per CDR3 protein. This sample carries around 340,000 distinct CDR3 sequences, around an eighth of them seen once, and the ten largest clones take 22%. The sequenced material came from PBMCs or a T cell subset sorted from them (not recorded which). The receptors here all came from a man aged 18 to 30 who had mild COVID-19 (a few samples of this study predate the infection). Cell type and time point are not known.

A few counts support this clonotype. The chain carries TRBV6-5 and TRBJ2-7; D is undetermined. V lost 2 bases, J lost 2 bases, and 13 bases lay in between. Germline V lookup: CDR1 MNHEY, CDR2 SVGAGI. There are 15 residues in the CDR3. The CDR3 region has the DNA TGTGCCAGCAGTTACGGGCTTCCTGTCGCCTACGAGCAGTACTTC. Translating it yields CASSYGLPVAYEQYF.

The V gene is TRBV5-1, the J gene TRBJ2-1; tentative D call: TRBD1 (6 bases). Looked up from germline, CDR1 is SGHRS and CDR2 is YFSETQ. The CDR3 has 15 residues. V was cut by 4 bases and J by 4 bases, with 15 bases left in between. CDR3 residues: CASSPRADRYNEQFF. The DNA of the CDR3 is TGCGCCAGCAGCCCCCGGGCGGACAGATACAATGAGCAGTTCTTC.

V gene TRBV2 combines with J gene TRBJ2-4; unclear D gene. V lost 1 base, J lost 0 bases, and 7 bases lay in between. Germline V CDR1 and CDR2: SNHLY, FYNNEI. The CDR3 spans 15 residues. CDR3 nucleotide sequence: TGTGCCAGCAGTGAAGTGGGTGTAGCCAAAAACATTCAGTACTTC. This codes for CASSEVGVAKNIQYF. Looking up the rest from reference TRBV2 and TRBJ2-4 gives the full variable domain: EPEVTQTPSHQVTQMGQEVILRCVPISNHLYFYWYRQILGQKVEFLVSFYNNEISEKSEIFDDQFSVERPDGSNFTLKIRSTKLEDSAMYFCASSEVGVAKNIQYFGAGTRLSVL.

This clonotype was counted only a few times. CDR3 loop: CASVGAVWEKLFF. The CDR3 region has the DNA TGTGCCAGCGTGGGGGCGGTTTGGGAAAAACTGTTTTTT. The J gene is TRBJ1-4, the V gene TRBV2; maybe TRBD1 (6 bases). The CDR3 consists of 13 residues. The ends were cut back, 8 bases at V and 8 bases at J, with 15 bases in the middle. Germline V gene lookup returns CDR1 SNHLY and CDR2 FYNNEI.

V gene TRBV19 combines with J gene TRBJ1-2; 11 nucleotides match TRBD1. This CDR3 comprises 14 residues. CDR1 and CDR2 (germline): LNHDA, SQIVND (reference sequence). The V gene end was trimmed by 6 bases and the J gene end by 4 bases; junction bases not matched to a gene: 4. The DNA of the CDR3 is TGTGCCAGTAGACCGGGACAGGGGGTCTATGGCTACACCTTC. Amino acids: CASRPGQGVYGYTF.

This clonotype was detected only a few times. The chain links TRBV6-5 to TRBJ2-1, with D possibly being TRBD1 (5 bases). Trimming removed 5 bases from V and 4 bases from J, with 12 bases in between. Germline values: CDR1 MNHEY, CDR2 SVGAGI. This CDR3 comprises 14 residues. As DNA, the CDR3 is TGTGCCAGCAGTCCCGACAGAAGATACAATGAGCAGTTCTTC. This encodes CASSPDRRYNEQFF.

The genes are TRBV19 and TRBJ2-3; D remains ambiguous. The V and J ends lost 3 bases and 0 bases respectively, with 4 bases between them. From germline, CDR1 is LNHDA and CDR2 SQIVND (reference sequence). The CDR3 has 13 residues. CDR3 amino acids: CASSMLSTDTQYF. The DNA for the CDR3 is TGTGCCAGTAGTATGTTGAGCACAGATACGCAGTATTTT.

The CDR3 DNA reads TGTGCCAGCAGCTTGGACTACCACACCGGGGAGCTGTTTTTT. Amino acids: CASSLDYHTGELFF. The chain uses TRBV7-9 and TRBJ2-2, with D possibly TRBD2 on 6 matching bases. Germline V gene data show CDR1 as SEHNR and CDR2 as FQNEAQ (reference sequence). V was shortened by 3 bases and J by 3 bases, with 8 bases between the two germline ends. This CDR3 has 14 amino acids.

DNA of the CDR3: TGTGCCAGCAGCCAAGTGGGTGGCAGGAGGGCCGACACTGAAGCTTTCTTT. This gives the protein CASSQVGGRRADTEAFF. This chain links TRBV4-2 with TRBJ1-1; D remains unclear. Germline V CDR1 and CDR2: LGHNA, YNFKEQ. Trimming took off 1 base at V and 3 bases at J, with 18 bases between the two ends. This CDR3 has 17 residues.